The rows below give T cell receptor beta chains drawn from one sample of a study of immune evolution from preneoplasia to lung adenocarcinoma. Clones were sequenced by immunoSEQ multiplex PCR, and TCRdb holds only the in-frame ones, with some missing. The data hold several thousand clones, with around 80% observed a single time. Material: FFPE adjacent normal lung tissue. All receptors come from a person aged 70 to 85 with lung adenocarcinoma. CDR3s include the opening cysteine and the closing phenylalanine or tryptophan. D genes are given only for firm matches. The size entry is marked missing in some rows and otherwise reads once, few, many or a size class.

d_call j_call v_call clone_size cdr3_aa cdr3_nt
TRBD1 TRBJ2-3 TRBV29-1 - CSGNTGGTDTQYF TGCAGCGGAAACACAGGGGGCACAGATACGCAGTATTTT
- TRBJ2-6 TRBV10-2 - CASSAYGDGANVLTF TGCGCCAGCAGTGCATACGGGGATGGGGCCAACGTCCTGACTTTC
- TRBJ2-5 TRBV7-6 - CASSLTGYQETQYF TGTGCCAGCAGCCTTACAGGGTACCAAGAGACCCAGTACTTC
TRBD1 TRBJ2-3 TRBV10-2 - CASSETGDGTDTQYF TGCGCCAGCAGCGAGACAGGGGACGGCACAGATACGCAGTATTTT
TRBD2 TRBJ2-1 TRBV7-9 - CASSLETSGRDEQFF TGTGCCAGCAGCTTAGAAACTAGCGGGAGAGATGAGCAGTTCTTC
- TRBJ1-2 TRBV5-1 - CASSTVGGVDGYTF TGCGCCAGCAGCACCGTTGGGGGGGTGGATGGCTACACCTTC
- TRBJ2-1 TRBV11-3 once CASSNEQGEEQFF TGTGCCAGCAGCAACGAACAGGGAGAGGAGCAGTTCTTC
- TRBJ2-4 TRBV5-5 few CASSPEAKNIQYF TGTGCCAGCAGCCCGGAAGCCAAAAACATTCAGTACTTC
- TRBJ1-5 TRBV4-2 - CASSQDPPDSNQPQHF TGTGCCAGCAGCCAAGATCCCCCTGATAGCAATCAGCCCCAGCATTTT
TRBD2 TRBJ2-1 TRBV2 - CASSRLTSGGANEQFF TGTGCCAGCAGCCGATTGACAAGCGGGGGGGCCAATGAGCAGTTCTTC
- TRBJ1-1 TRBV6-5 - CASSSEYRANTEAFF TGTGCCAGCTCGTCCGAATACAGGGCGAACACTGAAGCTTTCTTT
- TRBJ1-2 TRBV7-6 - CATALRGYPYGYTF TGTGCCACCGCCTTGAGGGGGTACCCCTATGGCTACACCTTC
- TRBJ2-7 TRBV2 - CASSEIRSAGAGEQYF TGTGCCAGCAGTGAGATCCGCTCGGCAGGGGCCGGCGAGCAGTACTTC
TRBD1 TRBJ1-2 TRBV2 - CASRGDSYGYTF TGTGCCAGCAGGGGGGACAGCTATGGCTACACCTTC
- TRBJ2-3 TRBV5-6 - CASTSTGDSTDTQYF TGTGCCAGCACCTCGACAGGAGATAGCACAGATACGCAGTATTTT
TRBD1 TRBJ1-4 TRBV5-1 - CASSLGRGREKLFF TGCGCCAGCAGCTTGGGCAGGGGGCGTGAAAAACTGTTTTTT
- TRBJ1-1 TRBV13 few CASSLRPGAEAFF TGTGCCAGCAGCTTGCGTCCGGGCGCTGAAGCTTTCTTT
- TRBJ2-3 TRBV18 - CASEEPTFSSTDTQYF TGTGCCAGCGAAGAACCAACATTTTCTAGCACAGATACGCAGTATTTT
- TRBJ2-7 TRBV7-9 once CASSPFGGRENEQYF TGTGCCAGCAGCCCCTTCGGGGGGCGGGAAAACGAGCAGTACTTC
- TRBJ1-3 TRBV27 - CASRVQGSGNTIYF TGTGCCAGCAGGGTACAGGGATCTGGAAACACCATATATTTT
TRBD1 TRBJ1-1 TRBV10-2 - CASSEQGEDTEAFF TGCGCCAGCAGCGAACAGGGGGAGGACACTGAAGCTTTCTTT
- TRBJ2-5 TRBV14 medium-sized CASSQEERFGAQYF TGTGCCAGCAGCCAAGAGGAGAGGTTTGGCGCCCAGTACTTC
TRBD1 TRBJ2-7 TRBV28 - CASSLFGDRGEQYF TGTGCCAGCAGTTTATTCGGGGACAGGGGCGAGCAGTACTTC
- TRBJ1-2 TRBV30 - CAWSPIPRDYGYTF TGTGCCTGGAGTCCCATCCCCAGGGACTATGGCTACACCTTC
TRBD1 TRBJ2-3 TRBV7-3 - CASSLTGQGELTDTQYF TGTGCCAGCAGCTTAACGGGCCAGGGGGAACTCACAGATACGCAGTATTTT
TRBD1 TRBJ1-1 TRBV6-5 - CASSYSPGGRTEAFF TGTGCCAGCAGTTACTCGCCAGGGGGGAGGACTGAAGCTTTCTTT
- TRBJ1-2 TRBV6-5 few CASKGLTEIYGYTF TGTGCCAGCAAGGGGTTGACAGAAATCTATGGCTACACCTTC
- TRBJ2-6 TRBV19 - CASSIGGVRGANVLTF TGTGCCAGTAGTATAGGGGGCGTACGAGGGGCCAACGTCCTGACTTTC
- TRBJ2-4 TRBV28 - CASSLGPPGISKNIQYF TGTGCCAGCAGTTTAGGGCCCCCGGGGATTTCCAAAAACATTCAGTACTTC
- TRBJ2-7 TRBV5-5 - CASTFRLGGYEQYF TGTGCCAGCACCTTCCGTCTGGGGGGATACGAGCAGTACTTC
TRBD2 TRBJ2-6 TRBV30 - CAWSPAGDGANVPTF TGTGCCTGGAGTCCAGCGGGGGACGGGGCCAACGTCCCGACTTTC
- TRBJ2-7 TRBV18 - CASSPPGQGGLGEQYF TGTGCCAGCTCACCACCCGGTCAGGGTGGATTGGGCGAGCAGTACTTC
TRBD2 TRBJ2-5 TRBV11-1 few CASSRGTSGTLGETQYF TGTGCCAGCAGCCGAGGGACTAGCGGGACTCTAGGGGAGACCCAGTACTTC
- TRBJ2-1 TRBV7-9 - CASTEVGAGVHNEQFF TGTGCCAGCACCGAGGTCGGGGCTGGGGTCCACAATGAGCAGTTCTTC
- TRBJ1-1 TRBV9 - CASAAGTQSTEAFF TGTGCCAGCGCCGCCGGGACCCAGAGCACTGAAGCTTTCTTT
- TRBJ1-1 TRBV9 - CASSVRAVNTEAFF TGTGCCAGCAGCGTACGAGCCGTGAACACTGAAGCTTTCTTT
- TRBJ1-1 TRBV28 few CASSLGEVGTEAFF TGTGCCAGCAGTTTAGGAGAGGTGGGCACTGAAGCTTTCTTT
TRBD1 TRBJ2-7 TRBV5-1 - CASSSGGYEQYF TGCGCCAGCAGCTCAGGGGGCTACGAGCAGTACTTC
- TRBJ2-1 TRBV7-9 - CASSFDWGYNEQFF TGTGCCAGCAGCTTCGACTGGGGATACAATGAGCAGTTCTTC
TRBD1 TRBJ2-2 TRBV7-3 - CASSLTGGIGTGELFF TGTGCCAGCAGCTTAACAGGGGGCATAGGCACCGGGGAGCTGTTTTTT
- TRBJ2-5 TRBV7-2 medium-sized CASSLSFSETQYF TGTGCCAGCAGCCTATCTTTTTCGGAGACCCAGTACTTC
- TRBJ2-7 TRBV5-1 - CASSFRARGIDEQYF TGCGCCAGCAGCTTCCGGGCTAGGGGTATCGACGAGCAGTACTTC
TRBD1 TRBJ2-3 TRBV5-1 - CASSLAGTDYTDTQYF TGCGCCAGCAGCCTAGCCGGGACAGACTACACAGATACGCAGTATTTT
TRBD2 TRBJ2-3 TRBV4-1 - CASSQPGLAGGKTRTDTQYF TGCGCCAGCAGCCAGCCGGGACTAGCGGGGGGCAAAACGAGGACAGATACGCAGTATTTT
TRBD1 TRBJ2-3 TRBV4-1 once CASSQETGQFTDTQYF TGCGCCAGCAGCCAAGAGACGGGACAGTTCACAGATACGCAGTATTTT
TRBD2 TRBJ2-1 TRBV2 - CASSGIGGSEQFF TGTGCCAGCAGTGGCATCGGGGGGTCTGAGCAGTTCTTC
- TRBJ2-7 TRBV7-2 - CASSYRTASYEQYF TGTGCTAGCAGCTATCGGACAGCGTCCTACGAGCAGTACTTC
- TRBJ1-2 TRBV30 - CAWGGRTVYGYTF TGTGCCTGGGGGGGGAGAACTGTTTATGGCTACACCTTC
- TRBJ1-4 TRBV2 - CASSGGGTEEKLFF TGTGCCAGCAGTGGAGGGGGGACTGAGGAAAAACTGTTTTTT
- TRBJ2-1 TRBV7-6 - CASSLDRFSSYNEQFF TGTGCCAGCAGCTTAGATCGCTTTAGCTCCTACAATGAGCAGTTCTTC
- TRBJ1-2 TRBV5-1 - CASGLWDTHYGYTF TGCGCCAGCGGCTTGTGGGACACTCACTATGGCTACACCTTC
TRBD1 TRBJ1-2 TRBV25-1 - CASSEGGTGGNGYTF TGTGCCAGCAGTGAAGGGGGGACAGGGGGCAATGGCTACACCTTC
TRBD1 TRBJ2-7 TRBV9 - CASSAGGQGAYEQYF TGTGCCAGCAGCGCGGGGGGACAGGGGGCCTACGAGCAGTACTTC
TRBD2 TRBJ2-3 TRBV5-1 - CASSLEAGLAVTDTQYF TGCGCCAGCAGCTTGGAAGCGGGGCTAGCGGTCACAGATACGCAGTATTTT
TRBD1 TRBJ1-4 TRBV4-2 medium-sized CASSLFTGTGGEKLFF TGTGCCAGCAGCCTTTTCACCGGGACAGGGGGCGAAAAACTGTTTTTT
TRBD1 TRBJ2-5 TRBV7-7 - CASSLLRPETGERETQYF TGTGCCAGCAGCTTATTAAGGCCGGAGACAGGGGAGAGAGAGACCCAGTACTTC
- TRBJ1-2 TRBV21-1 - CASSKVKGGYGYTF TGTGCCAGCAGCAAAGTGAAAGGGGGCTATGGCTACACCTTC
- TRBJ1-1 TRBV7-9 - CASSFQQGLHTEAFF TGTGCCAGCAGCTTCCAACAGGGTTTGCACACTGAAGCTTTCTTT
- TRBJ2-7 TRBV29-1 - CSVGGEAYEQYF TGCAGCGTTGGGGGGGAAGCCTACGAGCAGTACTTC
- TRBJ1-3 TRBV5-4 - CASSWRDPGDEGNTIYF TGTGCCAGCAGCTGGAGGGACCCGGGAGATGAAGGAAACACCATATATTTT